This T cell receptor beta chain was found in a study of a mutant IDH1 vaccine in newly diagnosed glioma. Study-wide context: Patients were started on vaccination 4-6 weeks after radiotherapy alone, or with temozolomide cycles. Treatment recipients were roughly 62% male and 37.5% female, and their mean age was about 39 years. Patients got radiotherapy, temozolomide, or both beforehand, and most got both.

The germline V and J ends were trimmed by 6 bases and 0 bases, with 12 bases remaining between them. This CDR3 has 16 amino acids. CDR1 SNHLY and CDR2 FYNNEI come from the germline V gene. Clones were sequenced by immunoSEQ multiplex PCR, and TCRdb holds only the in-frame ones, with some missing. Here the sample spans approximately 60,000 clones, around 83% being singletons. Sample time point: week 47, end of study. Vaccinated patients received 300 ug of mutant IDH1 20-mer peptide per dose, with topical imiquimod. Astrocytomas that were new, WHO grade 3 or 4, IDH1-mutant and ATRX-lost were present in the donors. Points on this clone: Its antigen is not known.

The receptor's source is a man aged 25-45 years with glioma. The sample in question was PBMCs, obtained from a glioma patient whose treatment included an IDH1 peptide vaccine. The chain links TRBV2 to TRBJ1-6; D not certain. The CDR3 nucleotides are TGTGCCAGCAGGCCGGACGTAAGCTCCTATAATTCACCCCTCCACTTT. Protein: CASRPDVSSYNSPLHF.